These 9 T cell receptor beta chains originate from one sample sequenced in a study of cytomegalovirus exposure and HLA in healthy donors. Primers included in the PCR were 60 Vbeta and 13 Jbeta primers. Sequencing used immunoSEQ multiplex PCR; TCRdb keeps in-frame clones, though not all of them. The data show some 150,000 clones, about 71% seen once. Material for sequencing was PBMCs. The receptor set was obtained from a woman aged 55 to 70 in good health and CMV-seropositive.

The chain is built from TRBV21-1 and TRBJ1-1. TRBV21-1 is a documented pseudogene. CDR3 length: 12 amino acids. DNA for the CDR3: TGTGCCAGTCGGGGGGGCGGCACTGAAGCTTTCTTT. It encodes CASRGGGTEAFF.

The V call is TRBV6-5, the J call TRBJ1-2, with D possibly matching TRBD1 (5 bases). Germline V gene data show CDR1 as MNHEY and CDR2 as SVGAGI. Trimming pared 1 base from V and 7 bases from J, leaving 10 bases between. The CDR3 length is 13 residues. CDR3 sequence (DNA): TGTGCCAGCAGTTACTTAGGGGTCTTTGGCTACACCTTC. Its translation: CASSYLGVFGYTF.

CDR3 DNA: TGTGCCAGCAGTGCCTTGGACAGGGACAACGAGCAGTACTTC. Amino acid sequence: CASSALDRDNEQYF. The chain employs TRBV2 and TRBJ2-7; 8 bases fit TRBD1. Germline V gives CDR1 SNHLY, CDR2 FYNNEI. The trim removed 4 bases at V and 5 bases at J, leaving 7 bases unmatched. The CDR3 totals 14 residues.

This clone is a singleton in its sample. The V and J genes are TRBV5-4 and TRBJ1-3; 7 bases are a match to TRBD1. V dropped 4 bases and J dropped 0; count of bases not matched to a gene: 10. CDR1 is SGHNT, CDR2 YYREEE, per germline (reference sequence). CDR3 length: 17 amino acids. The CDR3 sequence: CASSVDRENFSGNTIYF. In DNA, the CDR3 is TGTGCCAGCAGCGTAGACAGGGAGAACTTCTCTGGAAACACCATATATTTT.

The V and J genes are TRBV11-2 and TRBJ2-7, with 10 positions matching TRBD1. Germline V gives CDR1 SGHAT, CDR2 FQNNGV. The CDR3 runs to 16 residues. The trim removed 0 bases at V and 3 bases at J, leaving 5 bases unmatched. This CDR3 reads CASSLDRGTGVYEQYF. CDR3 sequence (DNA): TGTGCCAGCAGCTTAGATAGGGGGACAGGGGTCTACGAGCAGTACTTC.

The rearrangement joins TRBV5-1 to TRBJ2-1, with TRBD1 matching over 9 bases. The V segment lost 1 base and the J segment 6 bases; nucleotides outside the gene matches: 11. CDR3 length: 17 amino acids. Per germline, CDR1 SGHRS and CDR2 YFSETQ. The CDR3 protein is CASSLTPWDREANEQFF. The CDR3 nucleotides read TGCGCCAGCAGCTTGACCCCTTGGGACAGGGAGGCCAATGAGCAGTTCTTC.

The CDR3: CASSNNAGSHGYTF. The CDR3 DNA reads TGTGCCAGCTCGAATAATGCCGGGAGCCATGGCTACACCTTC. This chain joins TRBV27 and TRBJ1-2; no clear D. Germline loops: CDR1 MNHEY, CDR2 SMNVEV (reference sequence). V was shortened by 8 bases and J by 6 bases, with 19 bases between the two germline ends. The CDR3 loop spans 14 amino acids.

The chain's CDR3 is CASSAGTQPGELFF. The CDR3 DNA reads as TGTGCCAGCAGCGCCGGGACACAGCCCGGGGAGCTGTTTTTT. The chain links TRBV7-3 to TRBJ2-2; tentative D call: TRBD1 (6 bases). This CDR3 region has 14 residues. Germline values: CDR1 SGHTA, CDR2 FQGTGA. The V gene lost 5 bases and the J gene lost 6 bases, with 13 bases spanning the gap.

This sequence joins TRBV29-1 and TRBJ2-5; the D is unclear. V lost 6 bases and J 7 bases, leaving 12 bases between the germline ends. The CDR3 loop spans 11 amino acids. Germline CDR1 is SQVTM and CDR2 is ANQGSEA. The CDR3 here is CSVNPSGTQYF. The CDR3 DNA reads as TGCAGCGTCAATCCCTCCGGGACCCAGTACTTC.